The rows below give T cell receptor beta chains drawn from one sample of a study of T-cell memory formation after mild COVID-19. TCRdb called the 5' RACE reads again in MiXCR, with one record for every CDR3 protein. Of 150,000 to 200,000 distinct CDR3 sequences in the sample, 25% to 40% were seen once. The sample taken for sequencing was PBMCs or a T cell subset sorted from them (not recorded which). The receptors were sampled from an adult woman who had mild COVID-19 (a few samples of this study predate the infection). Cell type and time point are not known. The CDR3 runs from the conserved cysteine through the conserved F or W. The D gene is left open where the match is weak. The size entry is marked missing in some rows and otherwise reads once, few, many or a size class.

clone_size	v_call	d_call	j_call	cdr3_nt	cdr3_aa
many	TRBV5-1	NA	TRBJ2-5	TGCGCCAGCAAGGGAAGTAGGGGCCGAGAGACCCAGTACTTC	CASKGSRGRETQYF
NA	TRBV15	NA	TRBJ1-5	TGTGCCACCAGCAGAGAGCCGGGACGCGTAGGAAATCAGCCCCAGCATTTT	CATSREPGRVGNQPQHF
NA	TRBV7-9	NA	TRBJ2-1	TGTGCCAGCAGCTTAGCCACCGCTCGAGTGGTCTACAATGAGCAGTTCTTC	CASSLATARVVYNEQFF
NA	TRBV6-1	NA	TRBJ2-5	TGTGCCAGCATCGGTGGGCCGGTACAAGAGACCCAGTACTTC	CASIGGPVQETQYF
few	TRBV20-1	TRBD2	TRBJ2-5	TGCAGTGCTGCCCCTAGCGGGGTCGGATGGGAGACCCAGTACTTC	CSAAPSGVGWETQYF
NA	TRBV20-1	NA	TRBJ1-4	TGCAGTGCTAGAGATCGTTCGGGGCCGAATGAAAAACTGTTTTTT	CSARDRSGPNEKLFF
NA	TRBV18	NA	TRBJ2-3	TGTGCCAGCTCACCACGATCCGGGTCCAGCACAGATACGCAGTATTTT	CASSPRSGSSTDTQYF
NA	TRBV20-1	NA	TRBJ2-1	TGCAGTGCCGGGACAACCGCCTACAATGAGCAGTTCTTC	CSAGTTAYNEQFF
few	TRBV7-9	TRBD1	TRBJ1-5	TGTGCCAGCAGCCCTTGGGACAGCCCGATCAATCAGCCCCAGCATTTT	CASSPWDSPINQPQHF
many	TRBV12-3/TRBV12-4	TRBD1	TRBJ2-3	TGTGCCAGTAAGCCGGGACAGCACACAGATACGCAGTATTTT	CASKPGQHTDTQYF
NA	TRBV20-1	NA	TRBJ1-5	TGCAGTGCCAATACAGGGAGTGGGCAGCCCCAGCATTTT	CSANTGSGQPQHF
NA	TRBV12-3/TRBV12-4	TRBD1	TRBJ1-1	TGTGCCAGCAGTCTAAGACGCCGGGACAGGAACACTGAAGCTTTCTTT	CASSLRRRDRNTEAFF
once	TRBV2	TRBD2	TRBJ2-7	TGTGCCAGCAGGCTAGCGGAAGGGTCCTACGAGCAGTACTTC	CASRLAEGSYEQYF
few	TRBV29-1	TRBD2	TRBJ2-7	TGCAGCGTTGACGGAAGCGGGGGGGCAGGGGCCTCCTACGAGCAGTACTTC	CSVDGSGGAGASYEQYF
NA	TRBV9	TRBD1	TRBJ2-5	TGTGCCAGCAGCTCGGGACAGTTGGAAGAGACCCAGTACTTC	CASSSGQLEETQYF
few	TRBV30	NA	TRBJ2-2	TGTGCCTGGAGTCCATCCGCCGTAATCTTCACCGGGGAGCTGTTTTTT	CAWSPSAVIFTGELFF
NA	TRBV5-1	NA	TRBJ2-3	TGCGCCAGCAGCTTGGTGGAGGGACGAGATACGCAGTATTTT	CASSLVEGRDTQYF
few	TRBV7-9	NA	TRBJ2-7	TGTGCCAGCAGCAACAGTGATAGCTCCTACGAGCAGTACTTC	CASSNSDSSYEQYF
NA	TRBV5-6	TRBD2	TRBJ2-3	TGTGCCAGCAGCTTCCGCAGATATACCGGGAGGGCCAGAGATACGCAGTATTTT	CASSFRRYTGRARDTQYF
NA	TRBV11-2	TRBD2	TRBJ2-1	TGTGCCAGCAGCTTAGCCTGGATAGCGGGAAAAGGTGAGCAGTTCTTC	CASSLAWIAGKGEQFF
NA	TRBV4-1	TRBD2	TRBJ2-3	TGCGCCAGCAGCCGATTTAGCGGGGGGGCAACAGATACGCAGTATTTT	CASSRFSGGATDTQYF
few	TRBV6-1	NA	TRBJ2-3	TGTGCCAGCAGCAAAACTGGGACAGATACGCAGTATTTT	CASSKTGTDTQYF
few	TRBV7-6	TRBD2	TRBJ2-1	TGTGCCAGCAGCTTATCTAGCGGGAGTAGAAATGAGCAGTTCTTC	CASSLSSGSRNEQFF
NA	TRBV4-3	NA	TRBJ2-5	TGCGCCAGCAGCCAATTGTTCGGGAGCCAAGAGACCCAGTACTTC	CASSQLFGSQETQYF
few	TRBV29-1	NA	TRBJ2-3	TGCAGCGTTGAAAAATTTTTCGGGCTCACAGATACGCAGTATTTT	CSVEKFFGLTDTQYF
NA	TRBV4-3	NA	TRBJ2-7	TGCGCCAGCAGCCAAGGGCTGGGGCCCGCCAACTACGAGCAGTACTTC	CASSQGLGPANYEQYF
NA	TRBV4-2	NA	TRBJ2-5	TGTGCCAGCAGCCCCCGGGACTTTGCTCTTGAGACCCAGTACTTC	CASSPRDFALETQYF
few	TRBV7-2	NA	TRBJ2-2	TGTGCCAGCAGCGTAGTTCAAGGGTTCGCGAACACCGGGGAGCTGTTTTTT	CASSVVQGFANTGELFF